Below are 5 T cell receptor beta chains sequenced from a single sample in a study of cytomegalovirus exposure and HLA in healthy donors. PCR amplification relied on 60 Vbeta primers (plus 13 Jbeta primers). TCRdb's copy holds only in-frame clones and misses some; the assay was immunoSEQ multiplex PCR. The sample contains 160,000 or so clones, 78% of which appear only once. Sequencing input: PBMCs. All receptors derive from a male donor in good health and CMV-seronegative.

CDR3 DNA sequence: TGTGCCAGCAGTGCCGGGACTAGCGGGAGAGGAGAGACCCAGTACTTC. Residues: CASSAGTSGRGETQYF. The chain carries TRBV28 and TRBJ2-5; 14 nucleotides agree with TRBD2. V lost 5 bases to trimming and J lost 4 bases; unmatched junction nucleotides: 6. The CDR3 runs to 16 residues. Germline loops: CDR1 MDHEN, CDR2 SYDVKM.

V usage is TRBV5-1 and J usage is TRBJ1-1; 8 bases agree with TRBD1. This CDR3 spans 13 amino acids. CDR1 is SGHRS and CDR2 is YFSETQ in the germline V gene. J gave up 1 base and V 6 bases, and 2 bases lay outside the gene matches. In DNA form, the CDR3 reads TGCGCCAGCAAGGGACAGGCGAACACTGAAGCTTTCTTT. Protein sequence: CASKGQANTEAFF.

The V and J genes are TRBV5-4 and TRBJ2-1; TRBD2 aligns across 10 bases. Germline values: CDR1 SGHNT, CDR2 YYREEE (reference sequence). This CDR3 has 15 residues. Losses at the gene ends were 4 bases for V and 4 bases for J; bases not matched to a gene: 5. The CDR3 region has the DNA TGTGCCAGCAGCCCCGGACTAGCGGTTTACAATGAGCAGTTCTTC. Residues: CASSPGLAVYNEQFF.

V gene TRBV6-5 combines with J gene TRBJ1-1; the D gene is possibly TRBD1 (6 bases). Per the germline V gene, CDR1 is MNHEY and CDR2 is SVGAGI. The V end was cut by 6 bases, the J end by 4 bases, with 15 bases between. The CDR3 sequence is 14 residues long. The CDR3 region has the DNA TGTGCCAGCAGATCCCCCCAGGGGTTCACTGAAGCTTTCTTT. It codes for CASRSPQGFTEAFF.

CDR3 sequence (DNA): TGTGCCAGCAGCTTGGTAGGGGGAACCTACGAGCAGTACTTC. It translates to CASSLVGGTYEQYF. The chain is built from TRBV5-4 and TRBJ2-7; maybe TRBD1 (6 bases). CDR1 is SGHNT, CDR2 YYREEE, per germline (reference sequence). The CDR3 totals 14 residues. Trimming removed 0 bases from V and 2 bases from J, with 9 bases in between.